One sample yielded the 18 T cell receptor beta chains listed below, sequenced in a study of response to subunit inactivated influenza vaccine. TCRdb used MiXCR to reprocess the RT-PCR reads, holding one entry per CDR3 protein. The sample lists 150,000 to 200,000 distinct CDR3 sequences, roughly 10% occurring once. This material consisted of non-naive T cells sorted from PBMCs, taken around seven weeks after vaccination. The receptors here all came from a man between 50 and 59 years old who received an inactivated influenza vaccine.

V gene TRBV6-6 combines with J gene TRBJ1-5, with 7 positions matching TRBD1. The CDR3 covers 13 residues. Per germline, CDR1 MNHNY and CDR2 SVGAGI (reference sequence). Trimming took 7 bases from V and 6 from J; bases not matched to a gene: 6. CDR3 nucleotide sequence: TGTGCCAGCACCTTACAGGGGCGTCAGCCCCAGCATTTT. It translates to CASTLQGRQPQHF.

Many counts were recorded for this clonotype. This chain connects TRBV4-2 to TRBJ2-7; D is possibly TRBD2 (6 bases). This CDR3 has 15 residues. V shed 0 bases and J shed 1 base, with 10 bases lying between them. The germline V gene encodes CDR1 LGHNA and CDR2 YNFKEQ. CDR3 in amino acids: CASSQEGGKSYEQYF. The CDR3, as DNA: TGTGCCAGCAGCCAAGAAGGCGGGAAATCCTACGAGCAGTACTTC.

This clonotype was detected only a few times. This chain uses TRBV28 with TRBJ1-1; 7 positions match TRBD1. This CDR3 has 14 amino acids. Germline CDR1 is MDHEN and CDR2 is SYDVKM. Trimming at V came to 7 bases and at J to 1 base, leaving 6 bases not matched to a gene. For the CDR3, the DNA is TGTGCCAGCAAGAAACAGGGGCCGAACACTGAAGCTTTCTTT. Encoded protein: CASKKQGPNTEAFF. Supplemented by reference TRBV28 and TRBJ1-1, the full variable domain reads DVKVTQSSRYLVKRTGEKVFLECVQDMDHENMFWYRQDPGLGLRLIYFSYDVKMKEKGDIPEGYSVSREKKERFSLILESASTNQTSMYLCASKKQGPNTEAFFGQGTRLTVV.

There are many counts of this clonotype. V gene TRBV7-2 combines with J gene TRBJ2-7; D is undetermined. CDR3 length: 11 residues. The V gene's germline CDR1 is SGHTA and CDR2 FQGNSA. The germline V and J ends were trimmed by 5 bases and 7 bases, with 9 bases remaining between them. DNA of the CDR3: TGTGCCAGCAGCCGCTCTTGGGAGCAGTACTTC. It specifies CASSRSWEQYF. Complete variable domain (other parts from reference TRBV7-2 and TRBJ2-7): GAGVSQSPSNKVTEKGKDVELRCDPISGHTALYWYRQSLGQGLEFLIYFQGNSAPDKSGLPSDRFSAERTGGSVSTLTIQRTQQEDSAVYLCASSRSWEQYFGPGTRLTVT.

This clonotype was recorded many times. The chain links TRBV4-1 to TRBJ1-5; no clear D. The CDR3 consists of 15 residues. The germline V gene has CDR1 MGHRA and CDR2 YSYEKL. V was shortened by 0 bases and J by 9 bases, with 15 bases between the two germline ends. CDR3 sequence (DNA): TGCGCCAGCAGCCAAGAGGGGAACGGGGAGGGGCCCCAGCATTTT. This translates into CASSQEGNGEGPQHF.

This clonotype occurred a few times. The chain joins TRBV2 to TRBJ2-7; D might be TRBD1 (6 bases). This CDR3 is built from 14 residues. Germline assignment: CDR1 SNHLY and CDR2 FYNNEI. The V end was cut by 7 bases, the J end by 6 bases, with 19 bases between. The CDR3 DNA reads as TGTGCCAGCACCGGGACAACCAGCCATGGCGAGCAGTACTTC. Amino acid sequence: CASTGTTSHGEQYF.

This clonotype was seen repeatedly, ten times or more. The chain carries TRBV12-3 or TRBV12-4 and TRBJ2-1; possible D gene TRBD1, 5 bases. With 7 bases removed from V and 4 bases from J, the gap between germline ends came to 8 bases. The CDR3 has 12 amino acids. The CDR3 here is CASNPGYNEQFF. Written as DNA, the CDR3 is TGTGCCAGCAACCCAGGGTACAATGAGCAGTTCTTC.

The J gene is TRBJ1-1, the V gene TRBV12-3 or TRBV12-4, with 10 nucleotides matching TRBD1. There are 13 residues in the CDR3. Germline trimming cut 3 bases from V and 7 bases from J; bases unmatched to any gene: 2. The CDR3 protein is CASSLGQGIEAFF. CDR3 DNA sequence: TGTGCCAGCAGTTTGGGACAGGGGATTGAAGCTTTCTTT.

The chain has TRBV18 and TRBJ2-1, with 15 nucleotides matching TRBD2. The CDR3 totals 18 residues. Trimming took 3 bases from V and 2 from J; bases not matched to a gene: 5. The germline CDR1 and CDR2 sequences are KGHSH and LQKENI. This CDR3 is CASSPGLAGGPTYNEQFF. CDR3 coding DNA: TGTGCCAGCTCACCGGGACTAGCGGGGGGACCGACCTACAATGAGCAGTTCTTC.

The rearrangement joins TRBV12-3 or TRBV12-4 to TRBJ1-2; possibly TRBD1 for D (5 bases). V lost 5 bases and J lost 3, with 16 bases in between. The CDR3 totals 15 residues. The CDR3 loop reads CASSGGVGADYGYTF. CDR3 bases: TGTGCCAGCAGTGGGGGGGTGGGAGCGGACTATGGCTACACCTTC.

The chain couples TRBV20-1 to TRBJ2-7; TRBD2 is a possible D gene (8 bases). The length of the CDR3 is 16 residues. Germline-derived CDR1 and CDR2 are DFQATT and SNEGSKA (reference sequence). The CDR3 DNA reads as TGCTGCGCTAGATCGACAGGGTTGGCGGGAGGCTACGAGCAGTACTTC. It codes for CCARSTGLAGGYEQYF.

This clonotype was observed a few times. The CDR3 sequence: CSAAPGGRGTQYF. CDR3 coding DNA: TGCAGTGCGGCCCCAGGGGGTAGGGGGACCCAGTACTTC. The rearrangement joins TRBV20-1 to TRBJ2-5; TRBD1 matches 7 bases. Germline V gene lookup returns CDR1 DFQATT and CDR2 SNEGSKA (reference sequence). The J segment lost 7 bases and the V segment lost 6 bases, leaving 11 bases of the junction unmatched. This CDR3 has 13 amino acids.

This clonotype has a handful of counts. The chain joins TRBV5-5 to TRBJ2-1; no clear D. Germline CDR1 is SGHKS and CDR2 is YYEKEE (reference sequence). Trimming took 4 bases from V and 0 from J, leaving 8 bases between them. This CDR3 is 14 amino acids long. The CDR3 nucleotides are TGTGCCAGCAGCCCCGACAACTCCTACAATGAGCAGTTCTTC. This sequence encodes CASSPDNSYNEQFF.

The J gene is TRBJ2-1, the V gene TRBV11-2; 13 bases align to TRBD2. V shed 2 bases, J shed 7 bases, and the junction held 2 bases outside the gene matches. CDR1 and CDR2 from the germline V gene are SGHAT and FQNNGV. The CDR3 has 15 residues. The CDR3 sequence is CASSLMGLAGNEQFF. CDR3 bases: TGTGCCAGCAGCTTAATGGGACTAGCGGGAAATGAGCAGTTCTTC.

This clonotype was seen only a few times. The gene calls are TRBV2 and TRBJ2-3; TRBD1 might be the D (5 bases). The V gene's germline CDR1 is SNHLY and CDR2 FYNNEI. The V end lost 11 bases, the J end lost 2 bases, and 14 bases lay between the germline ends. The CDR3 runs 13 residues. The CDR3 DNA sequence: TGTGCCTCCAGGGCTGCAGCCACAGATACGCAGTATTTT. This gives the protein CASRAAATDTQYF.

V usage is TRBV18 and J usage is TRBJ1-3, with 8 positions matching TRBD1. Per germline, CDR1 KGHSH and CDR2 LQKENI. The CDR3 is 17 amino acids. Trimming took 1 base from V and 5 from J; bases not matched to a gene: 10. This CDR3 is CASSPLAQGEWRNTIYF. CDR3 sequence (DNA): TGTGCCAGCTCACCACTTGCACAGGGGGAATGGAGAAACACCATATATTTT.

The gene calls are TRBV7-9 and TRBJ2-5; D is perhaps TRBD2 (6 bases). CDR1 and CDR2 from the germline V gene are SEHNR and FQNEAQ (reference sequence). The ends were cut back, 1 base at V and 5 bases at J, with 14 bases in the middle. This CDR3 has 15 residues. CDR3 bases: TGTGCCAGCAGCTTAGGTGGAAGTGGGGGGGAGACCCAGTACTTC. Protein product: CASSLGGSGGETQYF.

The chain links TRBV11-2 to TRBJ2-7, with D perhaps being TRBD1 or TRBD2 (5 bases each). This CDR3 contains 13 residues. Germline CDR1 reads SGHAT; CDR2 reads FQNNGV. Trimming pared 5 bases from V and 4 bases from J, leaving 12 bases between. The CDR3 DNA is TGTGCCAGCAGCACCAGGGACGGTTACGAGCAGTACTTC. This sequence encodes CASSTRDGYEQYF.